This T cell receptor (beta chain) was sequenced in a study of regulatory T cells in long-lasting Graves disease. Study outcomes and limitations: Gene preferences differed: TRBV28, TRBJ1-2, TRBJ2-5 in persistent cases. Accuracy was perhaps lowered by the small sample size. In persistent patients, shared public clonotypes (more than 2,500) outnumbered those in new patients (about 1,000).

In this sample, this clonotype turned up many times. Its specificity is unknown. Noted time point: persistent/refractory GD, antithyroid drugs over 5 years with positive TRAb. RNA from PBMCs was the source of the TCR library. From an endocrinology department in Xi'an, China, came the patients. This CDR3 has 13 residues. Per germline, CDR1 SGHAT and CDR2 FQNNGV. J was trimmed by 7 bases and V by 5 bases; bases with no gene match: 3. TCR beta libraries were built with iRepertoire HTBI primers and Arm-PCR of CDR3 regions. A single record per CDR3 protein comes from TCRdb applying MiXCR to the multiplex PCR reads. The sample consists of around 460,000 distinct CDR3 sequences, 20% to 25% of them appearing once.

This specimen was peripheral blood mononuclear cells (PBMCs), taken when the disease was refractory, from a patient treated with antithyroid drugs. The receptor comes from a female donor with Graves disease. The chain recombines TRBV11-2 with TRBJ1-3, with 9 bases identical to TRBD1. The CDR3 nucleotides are TGTGCCAGCAGCGTACAGGGGGCTAACACCATATATTTT. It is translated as CASSVQGANTIYF. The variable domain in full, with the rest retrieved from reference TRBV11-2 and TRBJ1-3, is EAGVAQSPRYKIIEKRQSVAFWCNPISGHATLYWYQQILGQGPKLLIQFQNNGVVDDSQLPKDRFSAERLKGVDSTLKIQPAKLEDSAVYLCASSVQGANTIYFGEGSWLTVV.